These 21 T cell receptor beta chains came from one sample sequenced in a study of radiotherapy plus CTLA-4 blockade in lung cancer. TCRdb's copy holds only in-frame clones and misses some; the assay was immunoSEQ multiplex PCR. The table lists around 30,000 clones, 70% to 75% of them singletons, with approximately 4.5% in the top ten. Here the sequenced sample was peripheral blood, taken from a patient treated with radiotherapy plus ipilimumab. These receptor sequences come from a human donor with non-small cell lung cancer whose response to radiotherapy plus ipilimumab could not be evaluated.

The chain has TRBV6-4 and TRBJ2-1, with 8 bases fitting TRBD2. In germline, CDR1 is MRHNA, CDR2 SNTAGT. Unmatched junction bases numbered 2, after V lost 3 bases and J lost 1 base. The CDR3 has 15 residues. Written as DNA, the CDR3 is TGTGCCAGCAGTGAACTAGCGGAATCCTACAATGAGCAGTTCTTC. It codes for CASSELAESYNEQFF.

The chain couples TRBV7-6 to TRBJ2-5; 9 nucleotides line up with TRBD2. V shed 1 base and J 3 bases; nucleotides not matched to a gene: 15. Per germline, CDR1 SGHVS and CDR2 FNYEAQ. The CDR3 runs 19 residues. The CDR3: CASSLEGFFGGRAEETQYF. The DNA of the CDR3 is TGTGCCAGCAGCTTAGAGGGTTTTTTTGGCGGGAGGGCCGAAGAGACCCAGTACTTC.

Here the CDR3 reads CASSAYSGTTIYYEQYF. CDR3 nucleotide sequence: TGTGCCAGCTCAGCTTATAGCGGGACAACCATCTACTACGAGCAGTACTTC. V gene TRBV18 combines with J gene TRBJ2-7; TRBD2 matches 8 bases. V dropped 5 bases and J dropped 3; count of bases not matched to a gene: 15. The CDR3 runs 17 residues. The germline gives CDR1 KGHSH, CDR2 LQKENI.

The gene calls are TRBV7-9 and TRBJ1-1; D call uncertain. The germline V and J ends were trimmed by 4 bases and 2 bases, with 11 bases remaining between them. This CDR3 has 14 residues. In germline, CDR1 is SEHNR, CDR2 FQNEAQ (reference sequence). In DNA, the CDR3 is TGTGCCAGCAGCTCCGGGAGAATAAACACTGAAGCTTTCTTT. As protein: CASSSGRINTEAFF.

The J gene is TRBJ2-3, the V gene TRBV4-3; 7 bases align to TRBD1. The germline CDR1 and CDR2 sequences are LGHNA and YSLEER. The CDR3 runs 16 residues. The V and J ends lost 1 base and 1 base, in that order; junction bases with no gene match: 5. The chain's CDR3 is CASSQVLGQGTDTQYF. In DNA form, the CDR3 reads TGCGCCAGCAGCCAAGTATTAGGACAGGGCACAGATACGCAGTATTTT.

V gene TRBV5-6 combines with J gene TRBJ2-5; 8 bases match TRBD1. J was trimmed by 4 bases and V by 3 bases; bases with no gene match: 5. The length of the CDR3 is 14 residues. Germline V lookup: CDR1 SGHDT, CDR2 YYEEEE. The CDR3 spells CASSYQGAPETQYF. CDR3 nucleotide sequence: TGTGCCAGCAGCTATCAGGGGGCCCCAGAGACCCAGTACTTC.

The chain carries TRBV5-1 and TRBJ2-2, with D hard to call. Germline V lookup: CDR1 SGHRS, CDR2 YFSETQ. The CDR3 is 11 residues long. V was trimmed by 7 bases and J by 8 bases, leaving 9 bases between them. The CDR3 loop reads CASRLAGELFF. The DNA of the CDR3 is TGCGCCAGCCGACTTGCTGGGGAGCTGTTTTTT.

The chain employs TRBV10-1 and TRBJ2-3; 10 nucleotides agree with TRBD2. The CDR3 is 14 residues long. Losses at the gene ends were 6 bases for V and 6 bases for J; bases not matched to a gene: 6. Germline-derived CDR1 and CDR2 are WNHNN and SYGVQD (reference sequence). The CDR3 loop is CASSPSGRLDTQYF. The CDR3 nucleotides are TGCGCCAGCAGCCCTAGCGGGAGATTGGATACGCAGTATTTT.

The chain is built from TRBV21-1 and TRBJ1-4; no check of the table's D call, TRBD1, against the DNA was made. TRBV21-1 counts as a pseudogene. The CDR3 is made up of 14 amino acids. CDR3 sequence: CASSKDREGEKLFF. CDR3 in DNA: TGTGCCAGCAGCAAGGACAGGGAGGGTGAAAAACTGTTTTTT.

This clone turned up a few times. The chain is built from TRBV7-2 and TRBJ2-1; possibly TRBD1 for D (6 bases). The CDR3 spans 16 residues. V was pared by 7 bases and J by 0 bases, with 16 bases between. Germline CDR1 reads SGHTA; CDR2 reads FQGNSA. DNA of the CDR3: TGTGCCAGCACCATGGGGGCCCGGAGCTCCTACAATGAGCAGTTCTTC. Translated: CASTMGARSSYNEQFF.

The chain employs TRBV5-1 and TRBJ1-2, with D perhaps TRBD1 (5 bases). CDR1 is SGHRS, CDR2 YFSETQ, per germline. This CDR3 spans 14 amino acids. Trimming removed 1 base from V and 6 bases from J, with 13 bases in between. CDR3 sequence reads: CASSLLQGTDGYTF. The CDR3 DNA sequence: TGCGCCAGCAGCTTGCTTCAGGGAACCGATGGCTACACCTTC.

CDR3 DNA: TGTGCCAGCAGCCAAAAACAGGGGGCGGACCCCTACGAGCAGTACTTC. This translates into CASSQKQGADPYEQYF. The gene calls are TRBV4-2 and TRBJ2-7; the match to TRBD1 covers 9 bases. This CDR3 has 16 residues. CDR1 is LGHNA, CDR2 YNFKEQ, per germline. J was trimmed by 2 bases and V by 2 bases; bases with no gene match: 7.

This clone appeared a single time. The chain has TRBV6-1 and TRBJ2-3; 8 nucleotides align to TRBD2. J lost 5 bases, V lost 10 bases, and 14 bases had no gene match. CDR3 length: 15 amino acids. Germline values: CDR1 MNHNS, CDR2 SASEGT. The chain's CDR3 is CATRGGGRSGDTQYF. The CDR3 region has the DNA TGTGCCACCCGGGGGGGCGGGAGGTCAGGAGATACGCAGTATTTT.

This rearrangement joins TRBV6-6 to TRBJ2-1, with D possibly matching TRBD2 (6 bases). CDR1 is MNHNY, CDR2 SVGAGI, per germline (reference sequence). Trimming left V 0 bases short and J 9 bases short, with 12 bases between. The length of the CDR3 is 14 residues. The CDR3 spells CASSYSGLRIEQFF. The CDR3 region has the DNA TGTGCCAGCAGTTACTCGGGACTGAGGATTGAGCAGTTCTTC.

The chain has TRBV6-1 and TRBJ2-3; 9 positions agree with TRBD1. Trimming removed 10 bases from V and 3 bases from J; junction bases left unmatched: 8. The length of the CDR3 is 14 residues. CDR1 and CDR2 from the germline V gene are MNHNS and SASEGT. CDR3 region: CATGGQGATDTQYF. The CDR3 DNA is TGTGCCACCGGGGGACAGGGTGCGACAGATACGCAGTATTTT.

The rearrangement uses TRBV30 and TRBJ1-6; 7 bases map to TRBD1. The germline gives CDR1 GTSNPN, CDR2 SVGIG (reference sequence). The CDR3 covers 15 residues. Trimming at V came to 3 bases and at J to 5 bases, leaving 7 bases not matched to a gene. The CDR3 protein is CAWSPRGQHNSPLHF. CDR3 coding DNA: TGTGCCTGGAGCCCTCGGGGACAGCATAATTCACCCCTCCACTTT.

The chain uses TRBV19 and TRBJ2-7; no clear D gene. This CDR3 has 13 amino acids. Trimming took off 5 bases at V and 4 bases at J, with 12 bases between the two ends. Germline-derived CDR1 and CDR2 are LNHDA and SQIVND (reference sequence). CDR3 amino acids: CASSLSPRYEQYF. The DNA for the CDR3 is TGTGCCAGTAGTCTCTCCCCTCGTTACGAGCAGTACTTC.

Only one count was recorded for this clone. This rearrangement joins TRBV21-1 to TRBJ2-1; TRBD2 was called by the table and not checked on the DNA. TRBV21-1 is reported as a pseudogene. The CDR3 loop spans 19 amino acids. The CDR3 is CASSKVRRTSGRSGNEQFF. CDR3 nucleotides: TGTGCCAGCAGCAAAGTTAGGCGGACTAGCGGGAGATCGGGAAATGAGCAGTTCTTC.

This chain uses TRBV6-6 with TRBJ2-1; D may be TRBD2 (6 bases). Germline V gene sequence: CDR1 MNHNY, CDR2 SVGAGI (reference sequence). This CDR3 is built from 12 residues. V lost 5 bases and J 12 bases, leaving 14 bases between the germline ends. The CDR3 loop is CASSRVAELQFF. CDR3 bases: TGTGCCAGCAGTCGGGTAGCGGAACTGCAGTTCTTC.

This clone has only a few counts. The chain links TRBV27 to TRBJ2-4; TRBD1 is a possible D gene (5 bases). The CDR3 runs 14 residues. CDR1 is MNHEY and CDR2 is SMNVEV in the germline V gene (reference sequence). Deletions cut 3 bases from V and 5 bases from J, with 11 bases between. The CDR3 sequence: CASSFGLGENIQYF. CDR3 nucleotides: TGTGCCAGCAGTTTCGGGTTAGGGGAAAACATTCAGTACTTC.

The V and J genes are TRBV4-1 and TRBJ2-6; tentatively, D is TRBD1 (6 bases). V was cut by 4 bases and J by 2 bases, with 12 bases left in between. The germline gives CDR1 MGHRA, CDR2 YSYEKL. This CDR3 region has 16 residues. Here the CDR3 reads CASSRSGVTGANVLTF. The CDR3, as DNA: TGCGCCAGCAGCCGATCAGGGGTTACTGGGGCCAACGTCCTGACTTTC.